This TCR beta chain was recorded in a study of blood T cell repertoires in COVID-19. Sequenced by immunoSEQ multiplex PCR; TCRdb stores in-frame clones only, minus some. The table shows 97,000 or so clones, with approximately 84% occurring only once. The sequence was obtained from a human donor in a cohort sampled during active COVID-19. Sequenced input: peripheral blood.

The CDR3, as DNA: TGTGCCAGCAGTCCGAGGGAGGGTACAGCCGGGGAGCTGTTTTTT. Protein product: CASSPREGTAGELFF. The genes are TRBV7-8 and TRBJ2-2, with TRBD2 matching 7 bases. Germline CDR1 and CDR2: SGHVS and FQNEAQ. The CDR3 is 15 residues long. J gave up 6 bases and V 6 bases, and 10 bases lay outside the gene matches.